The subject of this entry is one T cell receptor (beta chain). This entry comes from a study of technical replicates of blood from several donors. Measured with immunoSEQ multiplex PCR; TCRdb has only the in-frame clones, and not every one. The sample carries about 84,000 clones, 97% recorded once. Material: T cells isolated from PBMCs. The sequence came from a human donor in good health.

This chain's CDR3 is CASSLVTSGYNEQFF. CDR3 DNA: TGTGCCAGCAGCTTGGTAACTAGCGGGTACAATGAGCAGTTCTTC. V is TRBV5-4 and J is TRBJ2-1; 9 nucleotides match TRBD2. This CDR3 comprises 15 residues. Germline V gives CDR1 SGHNT, CDR2 YYREEE (reference sequence). V gave up 0 bases and J gave up 4 bases; unmatched junction bases: 2.